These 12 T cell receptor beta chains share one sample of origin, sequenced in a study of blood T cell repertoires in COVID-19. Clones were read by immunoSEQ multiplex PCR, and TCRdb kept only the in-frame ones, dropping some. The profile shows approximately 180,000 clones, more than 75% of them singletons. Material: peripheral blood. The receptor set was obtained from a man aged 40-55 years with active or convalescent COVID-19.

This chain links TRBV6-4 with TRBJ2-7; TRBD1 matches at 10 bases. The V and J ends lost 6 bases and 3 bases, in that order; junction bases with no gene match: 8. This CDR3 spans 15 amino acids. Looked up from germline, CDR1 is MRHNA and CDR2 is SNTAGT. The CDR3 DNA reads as TGTGCCAGCAGCCCGACAGGGGGCCCCCACTACGAGCAGTACTTC. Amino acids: CASSPTGGPHYEQYF.

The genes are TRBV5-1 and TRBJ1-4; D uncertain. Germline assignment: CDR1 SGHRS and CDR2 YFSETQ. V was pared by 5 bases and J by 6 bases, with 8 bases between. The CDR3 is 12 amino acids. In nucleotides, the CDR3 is TGCGCCAGCAGGGACTGGGATGAAAAACTGTTTTTT. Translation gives CASRDWDEKLFF.

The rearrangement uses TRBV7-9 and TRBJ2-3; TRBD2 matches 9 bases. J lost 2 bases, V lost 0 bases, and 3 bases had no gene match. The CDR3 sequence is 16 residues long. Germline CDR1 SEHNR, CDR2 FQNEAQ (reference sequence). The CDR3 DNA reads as TGTGCCAGCAGCTTAGCGACTAGCGGAGTCACAGATACGCAGTATTTT. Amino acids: CASSLATSGVTDTQYF.

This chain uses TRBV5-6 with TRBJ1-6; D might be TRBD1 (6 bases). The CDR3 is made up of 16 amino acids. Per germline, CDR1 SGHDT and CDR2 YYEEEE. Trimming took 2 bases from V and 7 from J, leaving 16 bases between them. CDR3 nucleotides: TGTGCCAGCAGCTTCCCGCTGACAGGTCGGAATTCACCCCTCCACTTT. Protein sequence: CASSFPLTGRNSPLHF.

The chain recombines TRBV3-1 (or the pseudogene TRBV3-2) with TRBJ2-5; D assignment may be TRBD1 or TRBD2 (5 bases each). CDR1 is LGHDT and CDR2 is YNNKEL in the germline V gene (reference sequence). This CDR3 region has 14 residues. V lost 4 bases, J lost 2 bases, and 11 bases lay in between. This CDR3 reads CASSLEGRQETQYF. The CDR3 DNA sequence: TGTGCCAGCAGCCTAGAGGGGAGACAAGAGACCCAGTACTTC.

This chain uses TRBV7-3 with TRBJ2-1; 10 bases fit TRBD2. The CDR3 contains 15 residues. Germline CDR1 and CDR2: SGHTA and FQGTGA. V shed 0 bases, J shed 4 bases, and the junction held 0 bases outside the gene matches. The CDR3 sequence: CASSLTSGGYNEQFF. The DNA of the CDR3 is TGTGCCAGCAGCTTAACTAGCGGGGGGTACAATGAGCAGTTCTTC.

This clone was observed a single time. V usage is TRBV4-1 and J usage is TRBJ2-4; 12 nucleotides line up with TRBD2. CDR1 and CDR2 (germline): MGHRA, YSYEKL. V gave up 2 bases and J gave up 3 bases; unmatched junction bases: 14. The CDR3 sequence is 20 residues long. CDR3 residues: CASSQLWLAGGRSGKNIQYF. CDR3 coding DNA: TGCGCCAGCAGCCAACTCTGGCTAGCGGGGGGGCGGTCGGGCAAAAACATTCAGTACTTC.

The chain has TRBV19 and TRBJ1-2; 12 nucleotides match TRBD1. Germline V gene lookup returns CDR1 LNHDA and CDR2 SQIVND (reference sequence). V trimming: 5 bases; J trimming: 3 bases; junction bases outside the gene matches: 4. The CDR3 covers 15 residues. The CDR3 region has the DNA TGTGCCAGTAGTCTGCGGGACAGGGGGCACTATGGCTACACCTTC. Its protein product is CASSLRDRGHYGYTF.

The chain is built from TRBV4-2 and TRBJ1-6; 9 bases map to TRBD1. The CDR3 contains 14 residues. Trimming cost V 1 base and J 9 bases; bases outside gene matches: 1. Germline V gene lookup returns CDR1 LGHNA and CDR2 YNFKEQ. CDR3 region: CASSQGDRVSPLHF. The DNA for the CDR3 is TGTGCCAGCAGCCAAGGGGACAGGGTTTCACCCCTCCACTTT.

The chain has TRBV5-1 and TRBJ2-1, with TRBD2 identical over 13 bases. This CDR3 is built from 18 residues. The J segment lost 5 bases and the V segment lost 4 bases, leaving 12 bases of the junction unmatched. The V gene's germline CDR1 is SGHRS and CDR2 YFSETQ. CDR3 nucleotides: TGCGCCAGCAGCAAAGAGCCCGGGACTAGCGGGAAAGACAATGAGCAGTTCTTC. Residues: CASSKEPGTSGKDNEQFF.

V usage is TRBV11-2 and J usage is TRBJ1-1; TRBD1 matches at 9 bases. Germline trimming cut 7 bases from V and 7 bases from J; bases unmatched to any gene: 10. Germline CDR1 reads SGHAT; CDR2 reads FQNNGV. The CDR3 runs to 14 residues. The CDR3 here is CASNSGTGFGEAFF. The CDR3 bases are TGTGCCAGCAATTCCGGGACAGGGTTTGGTGAAGCTTTCTTT.

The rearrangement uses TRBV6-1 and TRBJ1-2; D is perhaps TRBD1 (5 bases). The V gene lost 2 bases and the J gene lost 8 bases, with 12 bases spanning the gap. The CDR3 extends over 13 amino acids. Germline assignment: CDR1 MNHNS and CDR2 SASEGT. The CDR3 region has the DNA TGTGCCAGCAGTGAAACGCAGGGTCTCGGCTACACCTTC. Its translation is CASSETQGLGYTF.